Below, 21 T cell receptor beta chains from the same sample are listed, as sequenced in a study of shared clonotypes between healthy human individuals. The data were produced by immunoSEQ multiplex PCR, yet TCRdb's version contains in-frame clones alone and is incomplete. The sample lists about 640,000 clones, about three quarters seen once, with about 1.7% in the top ten. The specimen was memory CD4+ T cells sorted from blood. Subset given: CD45RA-negative fraction. The receptors stem from a young woman in good health.

The DNA for the CDR3 is TGTGCCATCCATTGGACAGGGGTAGGGACCCAGTACTTC. It codes for CAIHWTGVGTQYF. The gene calls are TRBV2 and TRBJ2-5; 9 positions agree with TRBD1. V gave up 10 bases and J gave up 7 bases; unmatched junction bases: 10. Germline loops: CDR1 SNHLY, CDR2 FYNNEI. The CDR3 runs to 13 residues.

This sequence joins TRBV18 and TRBJ2-1; the match to TRBD2 covers 7 bases. The CDR3 runs 17 residues. Unmatched junction bases numbered 8, after V lost 3 bases and J lost 0 bases. CDR1 and CDR2 from the germline V gene are KGHSH and LQKENI. The CDR3 region has the DNA TGTGCCAGCTCACCTTCCTGGCGGGGGAGCTCCTACAATGAGCAGTTCTTC. Its translation is CASSPSWRGSSYNEQFF.

The sample holds one count of this clone. The V call is TRBV9, the J call TRBJ2-3; 9 nucleotides match TRBD2. CDR1 SGDLS and CDR2 YYNGEE come from the germline V gene. This CDR3 has 15 amino acids. V was pared by 2 bases and J by 1 base, with 2 bases of the junction left unmatched. The CDR3 DNA is TGTGCCAGCAGCGTCGGACTAGCGCGCACAGATACGCAGTATTTT. It is translated as CASSVGLARTDTQYF.

V is TRBV19 and J is TRBJ1-2; no clear D gene. Germline V CDR1 and CDR2: LNHDA, SQIVND (reference sequence). V gave up 3 bases and J gave up 6 bases, with 11 bases separating them. This CDR3 has 13 amino acids. The DNA for the CDR3 is TGTGCCAGTAGTATGGTTTTACTCCATGGCTACACCTTC. Its protein product is CASSMVLLHGYTF.

The chain couples TRBV21-1 to TRBJ2-3; TRBD1, the table's D call, was not compared with the DNA. TRBV21-1 counts as a pseudogene. CDR3 length: 16 amino acids. The CDR3 nucleotides are TGTGCCAGCAGCAAAGCGACTCCAGGGGCGGAAGATACGCAGTATTTT. Encoded protein: CASSKATPGAEDTQYF.

This clone was observed a handful of times. The DNA for the CDR3 is TGCGCCAGCAGCCAAGGGACAGCGAACACCGGGGAGCTGTTTTTT. Protein product: CASSQGTANTGELFF. The chain carries TRBV5-1 and TRBJ2-2, with TRBD1 matching over 7 bases. Germline CDR1 and CDR2: SGHRS and YFSETQ. After removal of 4 bases from V and 0 bases from J, the junction contained 3 bases not matched to a gene. The CDR3 has 15 residues. The full variable domain, completed using reference TRBV5-1 and TRBJ2-2, is KAGVTQTPRYLIKTRGQQVTLSCSPISGHRSVSWYQQTPGQGLQFLFEYFSETQRNKGNFPGRFSGRQFSNSRSEMNVSTLELGDSALYLCASSQGTANTGELFFGEGSRLTVL.

CDR3 residues: CASSSPPGLAGGRSYEQYF. The DNA of the CDR3 is TGTGCCAGCAGTTCCCCGCCGGGACTAGCGGGAGGTCGCTCCTACGAGCAGTACTTC. The rearrangement uses TRBV28 and TRBJ2-7; the match to TRBD2 covers 15 bases. Germline lookup yields CDR1 MDHEN and CDR2 SYDVKM. This CDR3 has 19 residues. The J segment lost 0 bases and the V segment lost 4 bases, leaving 10 bases of the junction unmatched.

The chain couples TRBV27 to TRBJ2-7, with 13 bases identical to TRBD2. The CDR3 consists of 15 residues. The V gene's germline CDR1 is MNHEY and CDR2 SMNVEV (reference sequence). J gave up 2 bases and V 6 bases, and 4 bases lay outside the gene matches. The DNA of the CDR3 is TGTGCCAGCAGAAGGGGACTAGCGGGACCCTACGAGCAGTACTTC. It yields the protein CASRRGLAGPYEQYF.

The chain carries TRBV9 and TRBJ2-7, with 8 nucleotides matching TRBD2. J lost 0 bases, V lost 0 bases, and 17 bases had no gene match. CDR3 length: 20 amino acids. Per germline, CDR1 SGDLS and CDR2 YYNGEE. The CDR3 DNA reads TGTGCCAGCAGCGTAGCCTCCGGCGGACTATTAGCGGGACCCTCCTACGAGCAGTACTTC. This sequence encodes CASSVASGGLLAGPSYEQYF.

This chain links TRBV19 with TRBJ1-3, with D hard to call. V dropped 6 bases and J dropped 0 bases, with 12 bases sitting between them. This CDR3 contains 15 residues. Germline loops: CDR1 LNHDA, CDR2 SQIVND (reference sequence). The CDR3, as DNA: TGTGCCAGTAGCTATATGAGAAGCTCTGGAAACACCATATATTTT. Translation gives CASSYMRSSGNTIYF.

Concerning this clone: This may be a read error: a much more frequent sequence differs by one nucleotide. This sample includes further DNA sequences coding for the same CDR3. The chain employs TRBV5-1 and TRBJ2-7; 10 positions match TRBD2. Germline CDR1 reads SGHRS; CDR2 reads YFSETQ. The CDR3 sequence is 14 residues long. V lost 3 bases, J lost 0 bases, and 0 bases stayed unmatched. The CDR3, as DNA: TGCGCCAGCAGCTCTAGCGGGAGCTCCTACGAGCAGTACTTC. This encodes CASSSSGSSYEQYF.

This clone was detected only once. The sample has other DNA sequences that encode this CDR3 too. The V call is TRBV19, the J call TRBJ1-5, with TRBD1 identical over 8 bases. The V segment lost 6 bases and the J segment 4 bases; nucleotides outside the gene matches: 5. The CDR3 is 14 residues long. The germline V gene encodes CDR1 LNHDA and CDR2 SQIVND (reference sequence). The CDR3 sequence: CASSSTGGNQPQHF. Written as DNA, the CDR3 is TGTGCCAGTAGCAGCACAGGGGGGAATCAGCCCCAGCATTTT.

CDR3 coding DNA: TGTGCCATTACCGGAGCTAGCGGGTACAATGAGCAGTTCTTC. Translation gives CAITGASGYNEQFF. This chain connects TRBV2 to TRBJ2-1; 8 bases match TRBD2. V lost 10 bases, J lost 4 bases, and 9 bases stayed unmatched. This CDR3 is 14 amino acids long. Germline-derived CDR1 and CDR2 are SNHLY and FYNNEI. The entire variable domain, with the rest obtained from reference TRBV2 and TRBJ2-1, is as follows: EPEVTQTPSHQVTQMGQEVILRCVPISNHLYFYWYRQILGQKVEFLVSFYNNEISEKSEIFDDQFSVERPDGSNFTLKIRSTKLEDSAMYFCAITGASGYNEQFFGPGTRLTVL.

The chain is built from TRBV5-4 and TRBJ2-3, with D possibly matching TRBD1 (6 bases). The CDR3 sequence is 16 residues long. Germline loops: CDR1 SGHNT, CDR2 YYREEE (reference sequence). V was cut by 5 bases and J by 2 bases, with 18 bases left in between. CDR3 sequence reads: CASSFVIGGFTDTQYF. As DNA, the CDR3 is TGTGCCAGCAGTTTCGTGATTGGGGGCTTCACAGATACGCAGTATTTT.

The J gene is TRBJ2-7, the V gene TRBV10-3; 7 nucleotides line up with TRBD1. The V gene's germline CDR1 is ENHRY and CDR2 SYGVKD. V was pared by 0 bases and J by 3 bases, with 2 bases of the junction left unmatched. There are 14 residues in the CDR3. The CDR3 region has the DNA TGTGCCATCAGTGAGTCGGGACAGAGCTACGAGCAGTACTTC. It codes for CAISESGQSYEQYF.

This clone was observed at least ten times. Distinct nucleotide sequences in the sample also encode this CDR3. CDR3 coding DNA: TGTGCCAGCAGCCCTCAGCGGGACTCCTACAATGAGCAGTTCTTC. It encodes CASSPQRDSYNEQFF. The genes are TRBV11-2 and TRBJ2-1; the match to TRBD2 covers 7 bases. The ends lost 5 bases at V and 0 bases at J; junction bases unmatched: 4. Germline values: CDR1 SGHAT, CDR2 FQNNGV. CDR3 size: 15 residues.

J is TRBJ1-2 and V is TRBV27; weak D call: TRBD1 (5 bases). CDR1 is MNHEY and CDR2 is SMNVEV in the germline V gene (reference sequence). V shed 6 bases and J shed 2 bases, with 16 bases lying between them. The CDR3 covers 15 residues. The CDR3 nucleotides read TGTGCCAGCAGGAAGACCGGGACGCTAAACTATGGCTACACCTTC. It specifies CASRKTGTLNYGYTF.

This clone has a handful of counts. This chain links TRBV25-1 with TRBJ1-4, with D unclear. In germline, CDR1 is MGHDK, CDR2 SYGVNS. Trimming stripped 7 bases from V and 13 bases from J, with 16 bases between. There are 12 residues in the CDR3. In nucleotides, the CDR3 is TGTGCCAGCACCGCGCCCACTGGCGGACTGTTTTTT. The encoded protein is CASTAPTGGLFF.

The chain uses TRBV6-5 and TRBJ1-1, with D uncertain. Trimming cost V 0 bases and J 1 base, with 12 bases left between them. Germline loops: CDR1 MNHEY, CDR2 SVGAGI. The length of the CDR3 is 16 residues. The CDR3 here is CASSYSGRLSNTEAFF. The DNA for the CDR3 is TGTGCCAGCAGTTACTCTGGCAGGTTGTCGAACACTGAAGCTTTCTTT.

This clone was detected only a few times. The chain has TRBV25-1 and TRBJ1-1; D is unresolved. Germline V gives CDR1 MGHDK, CDR2 SYGVNS. CDR3 length: 12 amino acids. The V and J ends lost 7 bases and 4 bases respectively, with 10 bases between them. CDR3 coding DNA: TGTGCCAGCACTTCGGCGGCCACTGAAGCTTTCTTT. It translates to CASTSAATEAFF.

This clone was seen once. Here the CDR3 DNA reads TGTGCCAGCAGCTCCGACAGGCATTCACCCCTCCACTTT. Its translation is CASSSDRHSPLHF. This rearrangement joins TRBV11-2 to TRBJ1-6, with TRBD1 as a possible D gene (6 bases). Germline values: CDR1 SGHAT, CDR2 FQNNGV. The CDR3 contains 13 residues. V shed 4 bases and J shed 8 bases, with 9 bases lying between them.